The text below deals with one T cell receptor beta chain. The sample belongs to a study of tumor-infiltrating lymphocytes in primary liver carcinoma. Trimming left V 0 bases short and J 12 bases short, with 12 bases between. This CDR3 is built from 13 residues. The germline V gene has CDR1 MNHNS and CDR2 SASEGT. cDNA specific to TCR beta was made from around 530 ng of total RNA, with a constant-region primer employed for priming. For TCR beta, libraries were produced by three nested multiplex PCR rounds using slightly modified ARM-PCR. Both of the initial two PCR rounds ran for about 11 cycles and employed TRBV1-TRBV30 forward primers alongside a C-beta reverse primer. TCRdb fed the multiplex PCR reads into MiXCR, producing one record per CDR3 protein. The data hold about 320,000 distinct CDR3 sequences, with around three fifths observed a single time. RNA isolated from unsorted whole blood supplied the blood RNA, with germline DNA also extracted.

The source is a woman under 40 with primary liver carcinoma and hepatitis B virus infection. Sequenced: peripheral blood. V usage is TRBV6-1 and J usage is TRBJ2-1; the D is unclear. The CDR3, as DNA: TGTGCCAGCAGTGAAGCGCATTCCCCTGGGCAGTTCTTC. Amino acid sequence: CASSEAHSPGQFF.